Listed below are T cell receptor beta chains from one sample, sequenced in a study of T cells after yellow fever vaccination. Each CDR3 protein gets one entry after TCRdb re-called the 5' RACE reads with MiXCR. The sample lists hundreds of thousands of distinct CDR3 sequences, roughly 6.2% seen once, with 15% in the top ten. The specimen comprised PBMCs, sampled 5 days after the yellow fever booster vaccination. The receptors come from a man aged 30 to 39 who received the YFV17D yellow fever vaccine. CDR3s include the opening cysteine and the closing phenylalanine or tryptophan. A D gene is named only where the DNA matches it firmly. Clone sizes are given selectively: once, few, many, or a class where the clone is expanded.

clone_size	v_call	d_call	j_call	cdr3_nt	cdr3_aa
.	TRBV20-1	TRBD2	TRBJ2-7	TGCAGTGCCACCGATACCGGGACTAGCGGGGACGAGCAGTACTTC	CSATDTGTSGDEQYF
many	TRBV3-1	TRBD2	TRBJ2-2	TGTGCCAGCAGCCAAGATAGTAGACTAGCGGTTAACACCGGGGAGCTGTTTTTT	CASSQDSRLAVNTGELFF
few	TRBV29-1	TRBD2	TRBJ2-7	TGCAGCGTGGAAAAACTAGCGGGAGGTTTCGACGAGCAGTACTTC	CSVEKLAGGFDEQYF
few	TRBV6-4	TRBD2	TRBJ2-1	TGTGCCAGCGCTCCAATAGCGGGAGTCAGTGAGCAGTTCTTC	CASAPIAGVSEQFF
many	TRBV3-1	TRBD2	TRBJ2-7	TGCGCCAGCAGCCAAACTAGCGGGACCTACGAGCAGTACTTC	CASSQTSGTYEQYF
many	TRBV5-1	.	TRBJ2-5	TGCGCCAGCAGCCTGCGTGGGTCAAAGGAAGAGACCCAGTACTTC	CASSLRGSKEETQYF
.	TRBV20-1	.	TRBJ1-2	TGCAGTGCTAGGGTGAATTCGGGGCATGGCTACACCTTC	CSARVNSGHGYTF
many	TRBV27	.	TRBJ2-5	TGTGCCAGCAGGAGGACGGGCCAAGAGACCCAGTACTTC	CASRRTGQETQYF
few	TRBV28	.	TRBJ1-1	TGTGCCAGCCGGCCGCTACGATTCTACACTGAAGCTTTCTTT	CASRPLRFYTEAFF
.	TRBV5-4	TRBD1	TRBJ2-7	TGTGCCAGCAGCGATACAGGGGGCCGATACGAGCAGTACTTC	CASSDTGGRYEQYF
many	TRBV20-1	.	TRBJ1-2	TGCAGTGCTAGAGGTACAGCGGGAATAGGCACCTTC	CSARGTAGIGTF
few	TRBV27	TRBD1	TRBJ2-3	TGTGCCAGCAGACTTGGGACAGGGTTCGTTAGTGGCAAAGATACGCAGTATTTT	CASRLGTGFVSGKDTQYF
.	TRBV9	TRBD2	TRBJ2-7	TGTGCCAGCAGCGTTGAAGCGGGAGTCGGCGAGCAGTACTTC	CASSVEAGVGEQYF
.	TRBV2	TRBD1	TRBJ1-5	TGTGCCAGCACCGGGACAGGGCTAAATCAGCCCCAGCATTTT	CASTGTGLNQPQHF
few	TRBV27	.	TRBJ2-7	TGTGCCAGCAGTATGAGGACGGACGGCGAGCAGTACTTC	CASSMRTDGEQYF